One and the same sample provided the 27 T cell receptor beta chains below, sequenced in a study of T cell responses to AZD1222 COVID-19 vaccine. Sequenced by immunoSEQ multiplex PCR; TCRdb stores in-frame clones only, minus some. The table has more than 140,000 clones, approximately 89% seen once. The sequences come from peripheral blood, collected on day 0 of AZD1222 vaccination. All receptors derive from an adult in good health.

In this sample, this clone turned up once. This chain links TRBV15 with TRBJ1-4; D gene uncertain. This CDR3 contains 16 residues. Trimming cost V 5 bases and J 2 bases, with 15 bases left between them. The V gene's germline CDR1 is LNHNV and CDR2 YYDKDF (reference sequence). The CDR3 nucleotides read TGTGCCACCAGCCCAGAGATTACACAGACTAATGAAAAACTGTTTTTT. This codes for CATSPEITQTNEKLFF.

CDR3 nucleotide sequence: TGTGCCAGTAGTCCTCTGACAGGGGCATCTGGAAACACCATATATTTT. Encoded protein: CASSPLTGASGNTIYF. The rearrangement links TRBV19 to TRBJ1-3; 8 nucleotides match TRBD1. Trimming took 5 bases from V and 1 from J; bases not matched to a gene: 7. Germline-derived CDR1 and CDR2 are LNHDA and SQIVND (reference sequence). The length of the CDR3 is 16 residues.

This clone was observed once. V usage is TRBV7-9 and J usage is TRBJ1-5, with D possibly matching TRBD1 (5 bases). The germline gives CDR1 SEHNR, CDR2 FQNEAQ (reference sequence). This CDR3 contains 13 residues. The V end lost 8 bases, the J end lost 2 bases, and 10 bases lay between the germline ends. Here the CDR3 DNA reads TGTGCCAGCCAACGGGGGGGCAATCAGCCCCAGCATTTT. It yields the protein CASQRGGNQPQHF.

The chain uses TRBV12-3 or TRBV12-4 and TRBJ1-2; D not certain. The CDR3 sequence is 13 residues long. Trimming removed 6 bases at V and 2 bases at J, with 10 bases between. DNA for the CDR3: TGTGCCAGCAGCCTGTGGGGAAACTATGGCTACACCTTC. Its protein product is CASSLWGNYGYTF.

This clone was seen more than once but under ten times. The chain combines TRBV11-1 with TRBJ2-1; 10 bases align to TRBD2. Germline loops: CDR1 SGHAT, CDR2 FQDESV (reference sequence). The CDR3 loop spans 16 amino acids. V lost 4 bases and J lost 6; bases outside the gene matches: 9. The CDR3 nucleotides read TGTGCCAGCAGCTCCTTCCGACTAGCGGGCTCCAATGAGCAGTTCTTC. Translation gives CASSSFRLAGSNEQFF.

The rearrangement joins TRBV27 to TRBJ2-3; D remains ambiguous. The CDR3 is made up of 16 amino acids. Deletions cut 8 bases from V and 4 bases from J, with 22 bases between. CDR1 and CDR2 from the germline V gene are MNHEY and SMNVEV (reference sequence). CDR3 sequence (DNA): TGTGCCAGCCGGAAGAGACCCTCAGGCGGCCCAGATACGCAGTATTTT. Translation: CASRKRPSGGPDTQYF.

The chain employs TRBV21-1 and TRBJ2-7. TRBV21-1 is deemed a pseudogene. CDR3 length: 14 residues. The CDR3: CASSRFRSSYEQYF. CDR3 bases: TGTGCCAGCAGCAGATTCAGGAGCTCCTACGAGCAGTACTTC.

The V and J genes are TRBV3-1 (or the pseudogene TRBV3-2) and TRBJ2-7; TRBD1 agrees at 10 bases. The CDR3 covers 14 residues. With 4 bases clipped from V and 6 bases from J, the junction kept 6 bases outside the gene matches. Germline V gene lookup returns CDR1 LGHDT and CDR2 YNNKEL (reference sequence). In DNA, the CDR3 is TGTGCCAGCAGCCTGGGACAGGGGTACGGCGAGCAGTACTTC. Protein: CASSLGQGYGEQYF.

This chain joins TRBV7-6 and TRBJ1-1; 9 nucleotides agree with TRBD1. The V and J ends lost 5 bases and 3 bases, in that order; junction bases with no gene match: 1. This CDR3 spans 13 amino acids. Germline V gives CDR1 SGHVS, CDR2 FNYEAQ. Written as DNA, the CDR3 is TGTGCCAGCAGCGGACAGGGGTACACTGAAGCTTTCTTT. Protein sequence: CASSGQGYTEAFF.

This chain links TRBV19 with TRBJ2-1; TRBD1 is a possible D gene (5 bases). Germline CDR1 and CDR2: LNHDA and SQIVND (reference sequence). This CDR3 region has 15 residues. V lost 4 bases, J lost 6 bases, and 16 bases lay in between. The CDR3 spells CASSRVQGGINEQFF. CDR3 DNA sequence: TGTGCCAGTAGTAGAGTCCAGGGTGGTATCAATGAGCAGTTCTTC.

The rearrangement links TRBV7-3 to TRBJ1-2; a possible D gene is TRBD1 (5 bases). CDR3 size: 13 residues. V lost 0 bases and J 8 bases, leaving 10 bases between the germline ends. Germline V lookup: CDR1 SGHTA, CDR2 FQGTGA. CDR3 in DNA: TGTGCCAGCAGCTTAACAGGGGCGGAAGGCTACACCTTC. It encodes CASSLTGAEGYTF.

This sequence joins TRBV10-3 and TRBJ2-1; 8 bases line up with TRBD1. Germline V gene sequence: CDR1 ENHRY, CDR2 SYGVKD. This CDR3 is 12 amino acids long. Unmatched junction bases numbered 2, after V lost 8 bases and J lost 5 bases. CDR3 sequence (DNA): TGTGCCATCGGGACAGGAGACAATGAGCAGTTCTTC. It specifies CAIGTGDNEQFF.

This chain joins TRBV5-1 and TRBJ2-7; D tentatively fits TRBD1 or TRBD2 (5 bases each). CDR1 SGHRS and CDR2 YFSETQ come from the germline V gene. The CDR3 has 15 amino acids. Trimming removed 4 bases from V and 9 bases from J, with 23 bases in between. The CDR3 is CASSEEGDRVLGQYF. The CDR3 DNA reads TGCGCCAGCAGCGAGGAAGGGGACCGGGTTTTAGGGCAGTACTTC.

This chain joins TRBV5-1 and TRBJ2-7; D is possibly TRBD2 (5 bases). Trimming took 9 bases from V and 3 from J, leaving 10 bases between them. The germline V gene encodes CDR1 SGHRS and CDR2 YFSETQ. The CDR3 extends over 11 amino acids. In DNA, the CDR3 is TGCGCCAAAGCGGCGGTCTACGAGCAGTACTTC. Amino acids: CAKAAVYEQYF.

This clone has just a few counts. The chain links TRBV9 to TRBJ2-7; D may be TRBD2 (5 bases). The CDR3 loop spans 14 amino acids. Germline loops: CDR1 SGDLS, CDR2 YYNGEE. V dropped 0 bases and J dropped 0 bases, with 7 bases sitting between them. The CDR3 DNA is TGTGCCAGCAGCGTAGGGACTGTCTCCTACGAGCAGTACTTC. Its translation: CASSVGTVSYEQYF.

The chain couples TRBV6-5 to TRBJ2-1, with no clear D. Germline V gives CDR1 MNHEY, CDR2 SVGAGI. This CDR3 contains 11 residues. The V end lost 7 bases, the J end lost 9 bases, and 10 bases lay between the germline ends. CDR3 residues: CASTQQSEQFF. In nucleotides, the CDR3 is TGTGCCAGCACCCAGCAGAGTGAGCAGTTCTTC.

The chain employs TRBV5-4 and TRBJ2-3; TRBD1 matches 9 bases. The V and J ends lost 5 bases and 6 bases, in that order; junction bases with no gene match: 4. This CDR3 region has 13 residues. Germline assignment: CDR1 SGHNT and CDR2 YYREEE (reference sequence). The DNA for the CDR3 is TGTGCCAGCAGAGGGACAGGGTTCGATACGCAGTATTTT. It is translated as CASRGTGFDTQYF.

This clone was seen once. The V and J genes are TRBV7-8 and TRBJ2-7, with 9 bases that match TRBD2. The J segment lost 4 bases and the V segment lost 7 bases, leaving 8 bases of the junction unmatched. The CDR3 runs 14 residues. Germline CDR1 reads SGHVS; CDR2 reads FQNEAQ. The CDR3 spells CASTVGAGGYEQYF. In DNA form, the CDR3 reads TGTGCCAGCACGGTGGGAGCGGGAGGTTACGAGCAGTACTTC.

The chain carries TRBV3-1 (or the pseudogene TRBV3-2) and TRBJ2-5; D might be TRBD1 (6 bases). Germline-derived CDR1 and CDR2 are LGHDT and YNNKEL (reference sequence). The germline V and J ends were trimmed by 6 bases and 4 bases, with 18 bases remaining between them. The CDR3 covers 15 residues. Written as DNA, the CDR3 is TGTGCCAGCAGACCTACCGGGATCAGGGGAGAGACCCAGTACTTC. The encoded protein is CASRPTGIRGETQYF.

The genes are TRBV9 and TRBJ1-3; D gene unclear. The CDR3 has 15 amino acids. Germline V lookup: CDR1 SGDLS, CDR2 YYNGEE. V was clipped by 0 bases and J by 0 bases, with 7 bases between them. CDR3 nucleotide sequence: TGTGCCAGCAGCGTAGGGGCAGACTCTGGAAACACCATATATTTT. This codes for CASSVGADSGNTIYF.

The chain links TRBV13 to TRBJ1-1, with D perhaps TRBD1 (6 bases). Germline lookup yields CDR1 PRHDT and CDR2 FYEKMQ (reference sequence). The CDR3 length is 14 residues. The ends were cut back, 4 bases at V and 3 bases at J, with 12 bases in the middle. The CDR3 is CASSSGEGYTEAFF. CDR3 DNA sequence: TGTGCCAGCAGCTCAGGGGAGGGGTACACTGAAGCTTTCTTT. The full variable domain, completed using reference TRBV13 and TRBJ1-1, is AAGVIQSPRHLIKEKRETATLKCYPIPRHDTVYWYQQGPGQDPQFLISFYEKMQSDKGSIPDRFSAQQFSDYHSELNMSSLELGDSALYFCASSSGEGYTEAFFGQGTRLTVV.

The chain links TRBV2 to TRBJ2-7; D remains ambiguous. CDR3 length equals 14 residues. Germline V lookup: CDR1 SNHLY, CDR2 FYNNEI. The V end lost 2 bases, the J end lost 2 bases, and 10 bases lay between the germline ends. This CDR3 reads CASSELSITYEQYF. The CDR3 region has the DNA TGTGCCAGCAGTGAACTATCCATTACCTACGAGCAGTACTTC.

Points on this clone: The CDR3 does not end in the conserved phenylalanine or tryptophan, so this is likely a read error. Because the CDR3's place on the DNA is in doubt, the DNA is left out and the CDR3 is given as listed by TCRdb. The chain is built from TRBV2 and TRBJ2-7; the listed D gene, TRBD1, was not tested against the DNA. Per the germline V gene, CDR1 is SNHLY and CDR2 is FYNNEI. The CDR3 spans 13 amino acids, including both terminal residues. CDR3 amino acids: CASSSGGRGRFRY.

For the CDR3, the DNA is TGCGCCAGCAGCCACGGGACAGGGTCATACGAGCAGTACTTC. Amino acids: CASSHGTGSYEQYF. The rearrangement links TRBV5-1 to TRBJ2-7; 9 bases match TRBD1. Germline V gene sequence: CDR1 SGHRS, CDR2 YFSETQ. The CDR3 sequence is 14 residues long. V was pared by 4 bases and J by 4 bases, with 6 bases of the junction left unmatched.

This chain connects TRBV19 to TRBJ2-5; TRBD2 matches 7 bases. The CDR3 extends over 13 amino acids. Trimming cost V 3 bases and J 9 bases; bases outside gene matches: 7. Germline V lookup: CDR1 LNHDA, CDR2 SQIVND (reference sequence). The CDR3 region has the DNA TGTGCCAGTAGTATCCCATTAGCGGGTCCCCAGTACTTC. Translation gives CASSIPLAGPQYF. The full variable domain, with the rest looked up from reference TRBV19 and TRBJ2-5, is DGGITQSPKYLFRKEGQNVTLSCEQNLNHDAMYWYRQDPGQGLRLIYYSQIVNDFQKGDIAEGYSVSREKKESFPLTVTSAQKNPTAFYLCASSIPLAGPQYFGPGTRLLVL.

The V call is TRBV30, the J call TRBJ1-4; D is possibly TRBD1 (6 bases). This CDR3 is 13 amino acids long. Trimming left V 1 base short and J 12 bases short, with 15 bases between. Germline CDR1 and CDR2: GTSNPN and SVGIG (reference sequence). The CDR3 nucleotides are TGTGCCTGGAGTGCCCTCCCAGGGGAAGAACTGTTTTTT. It yields the protein CAWSALPGEELFF.

This chain connects TRBV5-6 to TRBJ1-2; D is perhaps TRBD1 (6 bases). Trimming shortened V by 2 bases and J by 0 bases, and 11 bases separated the two germline ends. This CDR3 is 15 amino acids long. Germline-derived CDR1 and CDR2 are SGHDT and YYEEEE. The CDR3, as DNA: TGTGCCAGCAGCTTTAAGGGGGTCGCTAACTATGGCTACACCTTC. As protein: CASSFKGVANYGYTF.